These 27 T cell receptor beta chains originate from one sample sequenced in a study of PD-1 and CTLA-4 blockade in melanoma (dated by TCRdb to about 2021). The receptor library was made with the immunoSEQ multiplex PCR assay. TCRdb provides this immuneACCESS table in a form limited to in-frame rearrangements. Some clones are lacking; in checked studies, under half of them reflect an unresolved V gene, and why the rest are absent is not known. The sample contains tens of thousands of clones, around 88% of them found a single time. Of the sample, 7.8% falls within the top ten clones. The material was CD8+ T cells from peripheral blood, obtained before anti-PD-1 treatment. These receptors came from a human donor with melanoma.

The chain joins TRBV6-2 or TRBV6-3 to TRBJ2-3; D gene uncertain. CDR1 and CDR2 (germline): MNHEY, SVGEGT. This CDR3 has 13 residues. The V end lost 6 bases, the J end lost 0 bases, and 7 bases lay between the germline ends. This chain's CDR3 is CASSRGSTDTQYF. The CDR3 region has the DNA TGTGCCAGCAGCCGAGGTAGCACAGATACGCAGTATTTT.

About this clone: One end of the junction does not line up with germline, which may come from a read error. V is TRBV19 and J is TRBJ2-1; 8 bases fit TRBD2. Germline CDR1 is LNHDA and CDR2 is SQIVND (reference sequence). The CDR3 consists of 10 residues. CDR3 bases: TGTGCCAGTTCGGGGGGGCCTTTGATCTTC. Encoded protein: CASSGGPLIF.

The chain carries TRBV27 and TRBJ1-4; the D gene is possibly TRBD1 (5 bases). V shed 6 bases and J shed 6 bases, with 20 bases lying between them. This CDR3 spans 16 amino acids. The V gene's germline CDR1 is MNHEY and CDR2 SMNVEV (reference sequence). This chain's CDR3 is CASRTGTYDDHEKLFF. The DNA for the CDR3 is TGTGCCAGCAGGACCGGGACGTATGACGATCATGAAAAACTGTTTTTT.

This clone appeared once. The chain couples TRBV6-5 to TRBJ1-1; 8 bases are shared with TRBD1. The CDR3 loop spans 14 amino acids. V was clipped by 5 bases and J by 1 base; unmatched bases: 3. CDR1 and CDR2 from the germline V gene are MNHEY and SVGAGI. CDR3 nucleotides: TGTGCCAGCAGTACGACAGGGGAGAACACTGAAGCTTTCTTT. It codes for CASSTTGENTEAFF.

The genes are TRBV27 and TRBJ1-2; TRBD1 is a possible D gene (6 bases). Trimming removed 3 bases from V and 4 bases from J, with 12 bases in between. The germline CDR1 and CDR2 sequences are MNHEY and SMNVEV (reference sequence). The CDR3 length is 14 residues. The CDR3, as DNA: TGTGCCAGCAGTTTGAGGGGGGCGACCTATGGCTACACCTTC. It encodes CASSLRGATYGYTF.

The gene calls are TRBV6-2 or TRBV6-3 and TRBJ1-1; TRBD1 matches 7 bases. V shed 6 bases and J 5 bases; nucleotides not matched to a gene: 0. CDR1 and CDR2 (germline): MNHEY, SVGEGT. CDR3 size: 11 residues. CDR3 sequence reads: CASSRGTEAFF. In nucleotides, the CDR3 is TGTGCCAGCAGCAGGGGGACTGAAGCTTTCTTT.

V gene TRBV2 combines with J gene TRBJ1-5, with TRBD1 identical over 9 bases. Germline CDR1 reads SNHLY; CDR2 reads FYNNEI. The length of the CDR3 is 15 residues. J lost 4 bases, V lost 6 bases, and 7 bases had no gene match. The CDR3 is CASRTAGQGNQPQHF. In DNA, the CDR3 is TGTGCCAGCAGGACGGCGGGACAGGGAAATCAGCCCCAGCATTTT.

The chain is built from TRBV6-1 and TRBJ2-7; D remains ambiguous. The CDR3 runs to 13 residues. Trimming left V 1 base short and J 2 bases short, with 6 bases between. The germline V gene encodes CDR1 MNHNS and CDR2 SASEGT. The CDR3 DNA reads as TGTGCCAGCAGTGAAGGCAGAACCTACGAGCAGTACTTC. Residues: CASSEGRTYEQYF.

V usage is TRBV3-1 (or the pseudogene TRBV3-2) and J usage is TRBJ1-2; tentative D call: TRBD1 (5 bases). Trimming removed 4 bases from V and 6 bases from J, with 15 bases in between. Germline V gene lookup returns CDR1 LGHDT and CDR2 YNNKEL (reference sequence). There are 14 residues in the CDR3. The CDR3 DNA follows: TGTGCCAGCAGCCCAAGTTTATCAGGGCATGGCTACACCTTC. This sequence encodes CASSPSLSGHGYTF.

The table lists this clone with a few counts. The chain uses TRBV19 and TRBJ2-1; 10 bases are a match to TRBD2. Germline CDR1 is LNHDA and CDR2 is SQIVND (reference sequence). The CDR3 covers 15 residues. The ends lost 3 bases at V and 7 bases at J; junction bases unmatched: 6. The CDR3 nucleotides read TGTGCCAGTAGTATCCTAGCGGGGGCGGGAAATGAGCAGTTCTTC. This gives the protein CASSILAGAGNEQFF.

The gene calls are TRBV9 and TRBJ2-1; weak D call: TRBD2 (6 bases). The CDR3 runs to 11 residues. CDR1 and CDR2 from the germline V gene are SGDLS and YYNGEE. V lost 5 bases, J lost 9 bases, and 9 bases lay in between. The CDR3 nucleotides are TGTGCCAGCAGGGGAGGCGCTGAGCAGTTCTTC. As protein: CASRGGAEQFF.

The V gene is TRBV5-6, the J gene TRBJ1-1, with a weak D call TRBD1 (5 bases). Trimming shortened V by 2 bases and J by 6 bases, and 14 bases separated the two germline ends. Germline V lookup: CDR1 SGHDT, CDR2 YYEEEE. The CDR3 contains 14 residues. The chain's CDR3 is CASSFSQGPPEAFF. CDR3 bases: TGTGCCAGCAGCTTCTCCCAGGGTCCTCCTGAAGCTTTCTTT.

This clone is labeled medium-sized (0.01 to 0.1%). V usage is TRBV7-2 and J usage is TRBJ2-7; 11 bases are a match to TRBD2. Germline CDR1 is SGHTA and CDR2 is FQGNSA. The CDR3 runs to 15 residues. With V trimmed by 5 bases and J by 3 bases, 6 bases remained unmatched. The CDR3 DNA reads TGTGCCAGCAGCCCCAGTGGGACTAGCGGCTACGAGCAGTACTTC. It yields the protein CASSPSGTSGYEQYF.

V usage is TRBV9 and J usage is TRBJ1-4; a weak D match, TRBD1 (5 bases). The V gene's germline CDR1 is SGDLS and CDR2 YYNGEE. Trimming took 0 bases from V and 4 from J, leaving 10 bases between them. The CDR3 is 15 residues long. The CDR3 DNA sequence: TGTGCCAGCAGCGTAGAGGGGCGGATTAATGAAAAACTGTTTTTT. Its translation: CASSVEGRINEKLFF. The full variable domain, with the rest looked up from reference TRBV9 and TRBJ1-4, is DSGVTQTPKHLITATGQRVTLRCSPRSGDLSVYWYQQSLDQGLQFLIQYYNGEERAKGNILERFSAQQFPDLHSELNLSSLELGDSALYFCASSVEGRINEKLFFGSGTQLSVL.

The rearrangement uses TRBV6-2 or TRBV6-3 and TRBJ2-1; D is undetermined. CDR1 MNHEY and CDR2 SVGEGT come from the germline V gene. The CDR3 totals 14 residues. Trimming stripped 4 bases from V and 3 bases from J, with 10 bases between. DNA for the CDR3: TGTGCCAGCAGTTTGGAAGGGATCTACAATGAGCAGTTCTTC. It codes for CASSLEGIYNEQFF.

The gene calls are TRBV2 and TRBJ2-3, with D unresolved. The CDR3 consists of 14 residues. The V end was cut by 6 bases, the J end by 2 bases, with 12 bases between. Germline-derived CDR1 and CDR2 are SNHLY and FYNNEI. CDR3 loop: CASSQWANTDTQYF. DNA of the CDR3: TGTGCCAGCAGCCAGTGGGCAAACACAGATACGCAGTATTTT.

In its sample, this clone was seen once. The chain links TRBV6-5 to TRBJ2-2; 10 nucleotides agree with TRBD1. The germline V gene encodes CDR1 MNHEY and CDR2 SVGAGI. The CDR3 length is 15 residues. V dropped 5 bases and J dropped 6; count of bases not matched to a gene: 6. CDR3 sequence (DNA): TGTGCCAGCAGTCAGACAGGGGGCTCTCCCGGGGAGCTGTTTTTT. Its translation is CASSQTGGSPGELFF.

The rearrangement links TRBV4-1 to TRBJ2-3; no reliable D call. From germline, CDR1 is MGHRA and CDR2 YSYEKL. V was clipped by 0 bases and J by 4 bases, with 8 bases between them. CDR3 size: 14 residues. CDR3 DNA: TGCGCCAGCAGCCAAGAACGGGTACCAGATACGCAGTATTTT. Translation gives CASSQERVPDTQYF.

V usage is TRBV7-9 and J usage is TRBJ1-2; a possible D gene is TRBD1 (6 bases). CDR1 is SEHNR and CDR2 is FQNEAQ in the germline V gene (reference sequence). The CDR3 loop spans 14 amino acids. Trimming stripped 5 bases from V and 8 bases from J, with 18 bases between. CDR3 loop: CASSPGHEEGGYTF. DNA for the CDR3: TGTGCCAGCAGCCCGGGACACGAGGAGGGGGGCTACACCTTC.

The chain links TRBV29-1 to TRBJ1-1; D is ambiguous. This CDR3 has 11 amino acids. The germline V and J ends were trimmed by 5 bases and 1 base, with 5 bases remaining between them. Germline CDR1 SQVTM, CDR2 ANQGSEA. The CDR3 reads CSVQGNTEAFF. CDR3 sequence (DNA): TGCAGCGTTCAAGGGAACACTGAAGCTTTCTTT.

The chain employs TRBV4-1 and TRBJ1-2, with D perhaps matching TRBD1 (6 bases). This CDR3 contains 15 residues. V was pared by 4 bases and J by 4 bases, with 16 bases between. Germline CDR1 is MGHRA and CDR2 is YSYEKL. Here the CDR3 reads CASSPIGGGAYGYTF. The CDR3 DNA follows: TGCGCCAGCAGCCCAATAGGGGGGGGCGCCTATGGCTACACCTTC.

The chain combines TRBV7-9 with TRBJ2-2; D is undetermined. The CDR3 has 13 residues. V lost 3 bases and J lost 5, with 7 bases in between. The germline V gene has CDR1 SEHNR and CDR2 FQNEAQ (reference sequence). The CDR3, as DNA: TGTGCCAGCAGCTTTCAAGGGACCGGGGAGCTGTTTTTT. Residues: CASSFQGTGELFF. The whole variable domain, remainder taken from reference TRBV7-9 and TRBJ2-2, is DTGVSQNPRHKITKRGQNVTFRCDPISEHNRLYWYRQTLGQGPEFLTYFQNEAQLEKSRLLSDRFSAERPKGSFSTLEIQRTEQGDSAMYLCASSFQGTGELFFGEGSRLTVL.

The chain is built from TRBV7-6 and TRBJ1-1, with D unclear. Germline V lookup: CDR1 SGHVS, CDR2 FNYEAQ. CDR3 length equals 11 residues. This CDR3 reads CVLRNNTEAFF. CDR3 nucleotides: TGTGTTTTGCGGAATAACACTGAAGCTTTCTTT.

This sequence joins TRBV6-6 and TRBJ2-7, with D uncertain. The germline gives CDR1 MNHNY, CDR2 SVGAGI (reference sequence). The CDR3 spans 13 residues. With 2 bases removed from V and 1 base from J, the gap between germline ends came to 6 bases. The DNA for the CDR3 is TGTGCCAGCAGTTACGGTGGATCCTACGAGCAGTACTTC. It translates to CASSYGGSYEQYF.

V usage is TRBV29-1 and J usage is TRBJ1-2, with D perhaps matching TRBD1 (5 bases). The length of the CDR3 is 14 residues. Trimming took 1 base from V and 4 from J, leaving 13 bases between them. Germline V gives CDR1 SQVTM, CDR2 ANQGSEA. CDR3 protein: CSVEVARQRYGYTF. In nucleotides, the CDR3 is TGCAGCGTTGAAGTGGCCCGACAGCGCTATGGCTACACCTTC.

This chain uses TRBV6-6 with TRBJ2-5, with 8 bases lining up with TRBD2. The trim removed 7 bases at V and 5 bases at J, leaving 9 bases unmatched. The CDR3 totals 14 residues. The germline V gene has CDR1 MNHNY and CDR2 SVGAGI (reference sequence). The CDR3 DNA follows: TGTGCCAGCAATCCCGGGGGGGCCACGGAGACCCAGTACTTC. Its protein is CASNPGGATETQYF.

The chain couples TRBV7-9 to TRBJ1-1, with 7 nucleotides matching TRBD1. The V segment lost 4 bases and the J segment 2 bases; nucleotides outside the gene matches: 4. Germline CDR1 is SEHNR and CDR2 is FQNEAQ (reference sequence). CDR3 length: 14 amino acids. CDR3 loop: CASSSGTANTEAFF. The CDR3 DNA reads TGTGCCAGCAGCTCAGGGACAGCAAACACTGAAGCTTTCTTT. Full variable domain (remainder filled in from reference TRBV7-9 and TRBJ1-1): DTGVSQNPRHKITKRGQNVTFRCDPISEHNRLYWYRQTLGQGPEFLTYFQNEAQLEKSRLLSDRFSAERPKGSFSTLEIQRTEQGDSAMYLCASSSGTANTEAFFGQGTRLTVV.